This T cell receptor beta chain was found in a study of Ad26.COV2.S vaccination and SARS-CoV-2 variants. In the study overall: Donor was assigned to the Ad26.COV2.S arm of trial COV1001. Participants got Ad26.COV2.S intramuscularly, once or twice 56 days apart. Study findings and constraints: Participants given vaccine showed non-spike TCR breadth similar to that of placebo recipients.

Treatment of the sample: roughly 20 received Ad26.COV2.S at low or high dose, single or two shots; 5 received placebo; per-sample allocation not given. At day 63 after the first vaccine or placebo injection, samples were drawn. An Ad26 vector carrying the Wuhan-strain SARS-CoV-2 spike served as the vaccine. Between the trimmed V and J ends, which lost 5 bases and 8 bases, there was a span of 13 bases. This CDR3 spans 14 amino acids. Per germline, CDR1 SGHTA and CDR2 FQGNSA. Measured with immunoSEQ multiplex PCR; TCRdb has only the in-frame clones, and not every one. The sample has 500,000 or so clones, 89% seen once. Regarding this clone: What it binds is unknown.

The receptor was derived from a person between 18 and 65 years old who received the Ad26.COV2.S COVID-19 vaccine or a placebo. The V call is TRBV7-2, the J call TRBJ1-6, with a weak D call TRBD1 (5 bases). Sequenced here: peripheral blood, sampled in a trial of Ad26.COV2.S vaccine versus placebo. The CDR3 region is CASSPVGGYSPLHF. In DNA form, the CDR3 reads TGTGCCAGCAGCCCCGTGGGGGGTTATTCACCCCTCCACTTT.